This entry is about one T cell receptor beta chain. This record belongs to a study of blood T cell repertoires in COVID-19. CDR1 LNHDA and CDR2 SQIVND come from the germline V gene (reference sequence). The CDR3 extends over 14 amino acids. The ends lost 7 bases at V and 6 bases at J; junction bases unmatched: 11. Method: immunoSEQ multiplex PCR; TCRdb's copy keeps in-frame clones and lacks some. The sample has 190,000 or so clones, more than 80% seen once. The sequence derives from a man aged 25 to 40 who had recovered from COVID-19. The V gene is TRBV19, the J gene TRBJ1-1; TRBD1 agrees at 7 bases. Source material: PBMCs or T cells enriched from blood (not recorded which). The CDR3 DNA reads TGTGCCAGTACCCGAGACAGGGAGCGCGCTGAAGCTTTCTTT. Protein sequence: CASTRDRERAEAFF.